This TCR beta chain came from a study of control samples from healthy donors and cancer patients. The ends lost 2 bases at V and 3 bases at J; junction bases unmatched: 13. Looked up from germline, CDR1 is SGDLS and CDR2 is YYNGEE. The CDR3 totals 19 residues. Only in-frame clones appear in the TCRdb table, and some are missing; sequencing was by immunoSEQ multiplex PCR. The sample carries hundreds of thousands of clones, 75% to 95% recorded once. The sequenced sample was PBMCs. The source of this sequence is a man aged 40-49 years with head and neck cancer. V is TRBV9 and J is TRBJ2-1; 11 bases agree with TRBD2. The CDR3 coding sequence is TGTGCCAGCAGCGTGACTAGCGGGACCGACCCGGGAGGCTACAATGAGCAGTTCTTC. Translating it yields CASSVTSGTDPGGYNEQFF.